This TCR beta chain was identified during a study of human T cells and chemical hapten exposure. Trimming removed 0 bases at V and 9 bases at J, with 9 bases between. The CDR3 is 13 residues long. Per the germline V gene, CDR1 is SGHAT and CDR2 is FQNNGV. Time point given: patch test 1, 2 weeks after DPC sensitization. Treatment indicated: therapeutic diphenylcyclopropenone sensitization with weekly scalp DPC. This clonotype was observed at least ten times. TCRdb fed the RACE reads into MiXCR, producing one record per CDR3 protein. The sample holds fewer than 500,000 distinct CDR3 sequences; roughly 5% are singletons and the top ten take roughly 2.4%.

The specimen comprised whole blood, sampled in connection with sensitization to the hapten diphenylcyclopropenone (DPC). This chain connects TRBV11-2 to TRBJ2-4; a weak D match, TRBD1 (5 bases). The receptor was derived from a woman in her fifties or sixties with alopecia areata. Some clones in this sample may be carry-over from other donors' samples. CDR3 loop: CASSLDQGAIQYF. The CDR3 region has the DNA TGTGCCAGCAGCTTAGATCAGGGCGCCATTCAGTACTTC.